This T cell receptor beta chain emerged from a study of spatial heterogeneity in lung cancer. Overall study: Available PBMC from follow-up, collected a median of around two years after resection, underwent sequencing. The study observed each unique TCR and UMI combination more than ten times on average in raw reads. Beta-chain sequences consistently outnumbered alpha-chain sequences in detection.

This clonotype was seen ten or more times. TCRdb re-analysed the 5' RACE reads in MiXCR, keeping a single row per CDR3 protein. The sample includes fewer than 20,000 distinct CDR3 sequences, 9.2% of them seen just once. As for time point: blood at routine non-recurrence follow-up after resection. Unsorted whole RNA of tumor, nontumor lung or frozen PBMC was sequenced. This TCR was recovered from a male donor with early-stage non-small cell lung cancer. The sequences come from PBMCs, collected at follow-up.

In DNA form, the CDR3 reads TGTGCCAGCAGCCAATTGGCTAGCGGGAACAATGAGCAGTTCTTC. This codes for CASSQLASGNNEQFF. The chain uses TRBV16 and TRBJ2-1; 9 nucleotides match TRBD2. Losses at the gene ends were 1 base for V and 5 bases for J; bases not matched to a gene: 3. This CDR3 is 15 amino acids long. Germline V gene data show CDR1 as KGHSY and CDR2 as FQNENV.